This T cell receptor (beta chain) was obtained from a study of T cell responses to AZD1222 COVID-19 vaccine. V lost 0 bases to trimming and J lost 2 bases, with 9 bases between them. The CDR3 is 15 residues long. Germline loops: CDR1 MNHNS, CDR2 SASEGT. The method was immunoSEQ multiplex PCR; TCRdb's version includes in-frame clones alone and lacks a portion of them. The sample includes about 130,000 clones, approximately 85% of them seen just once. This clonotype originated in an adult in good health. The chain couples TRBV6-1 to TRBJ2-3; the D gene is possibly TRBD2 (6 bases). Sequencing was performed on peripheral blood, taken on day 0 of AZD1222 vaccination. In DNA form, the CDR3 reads TGTGCCAGCAGTGAAGCGGGGGGATACACAGATACGCAGTATTTT. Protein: CASSEAGGYTDTQYF.